This is a list of T cell receptor beta chains from one sample in a study of blood T cell repertoires in COVID-19. This table comes from immunoSEQ multiplex PCR, and its TCRdb copy is limited to in-frame clones, with some not included. The table lists a few hundred thousand clones, 85% to 90% of them singletons. The sample taken for sequencing was peripheral blood. These receptors came from a woman aged 60 to 75 with COVID-19, enrolled during active disease. CDR3s include the opening cysteine and the closing phenylalanine or tryptophan. A D gene is named only where the DNA matches it firmly. Clone size is stated in some rows and not others, as once, few, many or a class when expanded.

J: TRBJ1-4; V: TRBV2; size: -; D: -; DNA: TGTGCCAGCCTGGCGTCCGGGGTATTTTTTGAAAAACTGTTTTTT; CDR3: CASLASGVFFEKLFF
J: TRBJ1-5; V: TRBV18; size: -; D: -; DNA: TGTGCCAGCTCATCAGGATCCCTTAAGCCCCAGCATTTT; CDR3: CASSSGSLKPQHF
J: TRBJ2-7; V: TRBV7-9; size: -; D: TRBD1; DNA: TGTGCCAGCAGCCTTGGGACAGGGCAAACCTACGAGCAGTACTTC; CDR3: CASSLGTGQTYEQYF
J: TRBJ1-1; V: TRBV27; size: -; D: TRBD1; DNA: TGTGCCACCGGACAGGGGGCTGGGGGCACTGAAGCTTTCTTT; CDR3: CATGQGAGGTEAFF
J: TRBJ2-7; V: TRBV15; size: -; D: -; DNA: TGTGCCACCAGCAGGGAAGATCGTGGGCGCTACGAGCAGTACTTC; CDR3: CATSREDRGRYEQYF
J: TRBJ2-6; V: TRBV5-8; size: -; D: -; DNA: TGTGCCAGCAGCTCAGGGCGCGGAAACTCTGGGGCCAACGTCCTGACTTTC; CDR3: CASSSGRGNSGANVLTF
J: TRBJ2-1; V: TRBV9; size: -; D: TRBD2; DNA: TGTGCCAGCAGCGTGGCTAGCGGTGGTGTCGGTGAGCAGTTCTTC; CDR3: CASSVASGGVGEQFF
J: TRBJ2-7; V: TRBV7-2; size: -; D: TRBD1; DNA: TGTGCCAGCAGCTCCACCGGGACAGGGAGCGGGGAGCAGTACTTC; CDR3: CASSSTGTGSGEQYF
J: TRBJ1-2; V: TRBV4-3; size: -; D: -; DNA: TGCGCCAGCAGCCAAGATGGGGGGGGACTAAAGAGTTATGGCTACACCTTC; CDR3: CASSQDGGGLKSYGYTF
J: TRBJ2-3; V: TRBV19; size: -; D: TRBD2; DNA: TGTGCCAGCCGCTCGCGGGGGAGCACAGATACGCAGTATTTT; CDR3: CASRSRGSTDTQYF
J: TRBJ2-7; V: TRBV10-3; size: -; D: TRBD1; DNA: TGTGCCATCACCGCCCCCGACAGGGGGGGGTCCTACGAGCAGTACTTC; CDR3: CAITAPDRGGSYEQYF
J: TRBJ2-1; V: TRBV11-3; size: -; D: TRBD2; DNA: TGTGCCAGCAGCTTAACGGGGGGGCCTTACAATGAGCAGTTCTTC; CDR3: CASSLTGGPYNEQFF
J: TRBJ2-5; V: TRBV7-3; size: -; D: TRBD2; DNA: TGTGCCAGCAGCTTGAGCGGGGGGGCCTATGAGACCCAGTACTTC; CDR3: CASSLSGGAYETQYF
J: TRBJ2-7; V: TRBV11-2; size: -; D: TRBD2; DNA: TGTGCCAGCAGCTTGGAGGGGACTAGCGGGCTAAAGAAGCAGTACTTC; CDR3: CASSLEGTSGLKKQYF
J: TRBJ1-4; V: TRBV2; size: -; D: -; DNA: TGTGCCAGCAGCCTCCTTTTTGGGACATCTGATGAAAAACTGTTTTTT; CDR3: CASSLLFGTSDEKLFF
J: TRBJ1-5; V: TRBV18; size: few; D: -; DNA: TGTGCCAGCTCACCAGGCGGTGATCAGCCCCAGCATTTT; CDR3: CASSPGGDQPQHF
J: TRBJ2-1; V: TRBV5-4; size: -; D: -; DNA: TGTGCCAGCAGCCCACAGGGCCCCAGCTCCTACAATGAGCAGTTCTTC; CDR3: CASSPQGPSSYNEQFF
J: TRBJ2-1; V: TRBV11-3; size: -; D: TRBD2; DNA: TGTGCCAGCAGCTTAGTATCCCCTAGCGGGGACGACAATGAGCAGTTCTTC; CDR3: CASSLVSPSGDDNEQFF